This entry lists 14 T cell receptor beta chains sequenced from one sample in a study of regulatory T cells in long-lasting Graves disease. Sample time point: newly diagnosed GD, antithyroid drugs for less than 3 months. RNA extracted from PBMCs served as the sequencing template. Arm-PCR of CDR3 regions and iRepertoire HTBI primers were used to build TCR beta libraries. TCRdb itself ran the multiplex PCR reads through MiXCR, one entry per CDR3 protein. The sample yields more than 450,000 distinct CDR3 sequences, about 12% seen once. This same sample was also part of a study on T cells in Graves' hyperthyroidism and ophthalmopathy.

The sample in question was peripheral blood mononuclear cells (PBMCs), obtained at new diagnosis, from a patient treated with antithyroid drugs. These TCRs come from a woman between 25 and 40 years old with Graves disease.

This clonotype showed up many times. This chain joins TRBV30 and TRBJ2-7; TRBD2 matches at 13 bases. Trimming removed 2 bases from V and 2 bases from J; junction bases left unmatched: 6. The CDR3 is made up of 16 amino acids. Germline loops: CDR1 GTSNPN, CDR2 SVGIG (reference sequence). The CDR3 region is CAWSIRTSGSTYEQYF. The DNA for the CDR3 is TGTGCCTGGAGTATCCGGACTAGCGGGAGTACCTACGAGCAGTACTTC.

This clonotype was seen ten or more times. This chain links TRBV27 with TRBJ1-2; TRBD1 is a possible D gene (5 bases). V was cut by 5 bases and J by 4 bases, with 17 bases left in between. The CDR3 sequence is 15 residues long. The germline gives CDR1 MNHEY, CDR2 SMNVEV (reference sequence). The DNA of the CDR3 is TGTGCCAGCAGTGTCGGGGCAGGGCCCAGCTATGGCTACACCTTC. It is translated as CASSVGAGPSYGYTF.

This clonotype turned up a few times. The CDR3, as DNA: TGTGCCAGCGCCGGGTCCTACGAGCAGTACTTC. Translating it yields CASAGSYEQYF. The chain joins TRBV6-1 to TRBJ2-7; the D is unclear. In germline, CDR1 is MNHNS, CDR2 SASEGT. The CDR3 covers 11 residues. Trimming took off 8 bases at V and 1 base at J, with 6 bases between the two ends.

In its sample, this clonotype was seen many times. CDR3 region: CASSEGLAGSYETQYF. The DNA for the CDR3 is TGTGCCAGCAGTGAAGGACTAGCGGGTTCTTATGAGACCCAGTACTTC. The chain is built from TRBV2 and TRBJ2-5; 10 positions agree with TRBD2. V trimming: 1 base; J trimming: 5 bases; junction bases outside the gene matches: 7. Germline V gene lookup returns CDR1 SNHLY and CDR2 FYNNEI. This CDR3 is built from 16 residues. Full variable domain (remainder filled in from reference TRBV2 and TRBJ2-5): EPEVTQTPSHQVTQMGQEVILRCVPISNHLYFYWYRQILGQKVEFLVSFYNNEISEKSEIFDDQFSVERPDGSNFTLKIRSTKLEDSAMYFCASSEGLAGSYETQYFGPGTRLLVL.

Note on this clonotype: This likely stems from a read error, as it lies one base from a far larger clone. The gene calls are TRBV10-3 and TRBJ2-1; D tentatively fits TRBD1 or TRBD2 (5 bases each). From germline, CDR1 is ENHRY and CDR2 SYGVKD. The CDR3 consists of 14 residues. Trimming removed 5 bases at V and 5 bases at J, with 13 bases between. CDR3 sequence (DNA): TGTGCCATCAGTCGAGGGGACGGCAACAATGAGCAGTTCTTC. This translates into CAISRGDGNNEQFF.

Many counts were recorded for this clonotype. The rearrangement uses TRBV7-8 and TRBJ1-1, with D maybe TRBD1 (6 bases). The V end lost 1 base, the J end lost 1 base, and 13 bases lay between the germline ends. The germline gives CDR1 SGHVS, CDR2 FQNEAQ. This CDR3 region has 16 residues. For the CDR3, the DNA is TGTGCCAGCAGCTTAGTACGTCGGGGGGCGAACACTGAAGCTTTCTTT. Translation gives CASSLVRRGANTEAFF.

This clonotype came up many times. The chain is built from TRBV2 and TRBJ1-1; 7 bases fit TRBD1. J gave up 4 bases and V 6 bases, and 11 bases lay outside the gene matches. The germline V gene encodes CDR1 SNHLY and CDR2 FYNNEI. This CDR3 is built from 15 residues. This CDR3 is CASSRQGGFSTEAFF. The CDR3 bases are TGTGCCAGCAGCCGACAGGGAGGGTTTAGCACTGAAGCTTTCTTT.

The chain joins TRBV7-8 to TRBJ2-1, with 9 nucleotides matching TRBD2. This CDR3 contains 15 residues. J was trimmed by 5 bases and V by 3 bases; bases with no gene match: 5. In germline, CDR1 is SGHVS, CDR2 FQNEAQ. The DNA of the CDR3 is TGTGCCAGCAGCTTCGGGGGACTAGCCGACAATGAGCAGTTCTTC. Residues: CASSFGGLADNEQFF.

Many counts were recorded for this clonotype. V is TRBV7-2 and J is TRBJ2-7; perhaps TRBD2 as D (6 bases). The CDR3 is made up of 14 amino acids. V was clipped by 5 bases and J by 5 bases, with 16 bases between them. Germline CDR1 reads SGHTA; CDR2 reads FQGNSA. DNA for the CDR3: TGTGCCAGCAGCCTGGGACTCACATCCCACGAGCAGTACTTC. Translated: CASSLGLTSHEQYF.

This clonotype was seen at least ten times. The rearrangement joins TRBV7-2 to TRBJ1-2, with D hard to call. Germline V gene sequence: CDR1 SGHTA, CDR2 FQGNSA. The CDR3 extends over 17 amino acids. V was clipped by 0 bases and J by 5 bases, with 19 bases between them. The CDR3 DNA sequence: TGTGCCAGCAGCTTAGCCGGAGTACGGGAGTTCTGGTATGGCTACACCTTC. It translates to CASSLAGVREFWYGYTF.

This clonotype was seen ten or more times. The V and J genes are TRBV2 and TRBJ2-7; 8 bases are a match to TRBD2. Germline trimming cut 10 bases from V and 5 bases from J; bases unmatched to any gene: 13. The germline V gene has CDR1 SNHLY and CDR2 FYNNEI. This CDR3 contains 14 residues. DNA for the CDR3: TGTGCCAACGCGCGGAGCGGGAGAACCCACGAGCAGTACTTC. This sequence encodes CANARSGRTHEQYF.

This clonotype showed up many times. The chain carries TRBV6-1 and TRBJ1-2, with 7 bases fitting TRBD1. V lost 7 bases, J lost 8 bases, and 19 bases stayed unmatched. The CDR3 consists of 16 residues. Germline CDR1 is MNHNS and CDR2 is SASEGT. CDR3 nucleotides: TGTGCCAGCACCAGGCCTGGGGACAGCCTTTTGGGAGGCTACACCTTC. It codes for CASTRPGDSLLGGYTF.

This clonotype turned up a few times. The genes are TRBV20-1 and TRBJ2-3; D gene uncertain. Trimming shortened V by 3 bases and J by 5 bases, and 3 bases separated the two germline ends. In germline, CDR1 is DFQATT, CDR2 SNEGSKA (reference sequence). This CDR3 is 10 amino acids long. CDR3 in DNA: TGCAGTGCTAGTCAAGATACGCAGTATTTT. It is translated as CSASQDTQYF.

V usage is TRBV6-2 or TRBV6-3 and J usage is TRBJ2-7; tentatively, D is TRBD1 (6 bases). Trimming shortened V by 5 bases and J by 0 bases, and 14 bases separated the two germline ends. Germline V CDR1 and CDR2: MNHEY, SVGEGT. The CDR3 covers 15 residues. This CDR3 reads CASSQGQSLSYEQYF. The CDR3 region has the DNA TGTGCCAGCAGTCAAGGACAGTCCCTCTCCTACGAGCAGTACTTC.